What follows are 21 T cell receptor beta chains derived from one specimen sequenced in a study of cytomegalovirus exposure and HLA in healthy donors. Generated by immunoSEQ multiplex PCR, the TCRdb table keeps only in-frame clones and is missing some. The sample holds approximately 110,000 clones; more than 85% are singletons and the top ten take roughly 4%. The source material was PBMCs. The receptor source for this set is a woman aged 18-29 years in good health and CMV-seropositive.

The J gene is TRBJ1-5, the V gene TRBV28, with D possibly TRBD1 on 6 matching bases. Trimming took 7 bases from V and 2 from J, leaving 12 bases between them. The CDR3 has 14 amino acids. Looked up from germline, CDR1 is MDHEN and CDR2 is SYDVKM. The CDR3 reads CASILDRRNQPQHF. The CDR3 bases are TGTGCCAGCATCCTGGACAGACGCAATCAGCCCCAGCATTTT. Full variable domain (rest looked up from reference TRBV28 and TRBJ1-5): DVKVTQSSRYLVKRTGEKVFLECVQDMDHENMFWYRQDPGLGLRLIYFSYDVKMKEKGDIPEGYSVSREKKERFSLILESASTNQTSMYLCASILDRRNQPQHFGDGTRLSIL.

This clone was seen a single time. This chain links TRBV28 with TRBJ1-6, with a possible D match to TRBD1 (5 bases). There are 15 residues in the CDR3. Trimming took off 7 bases at V and 8 bases at J, with 18 bases between the two ends. Looked up from germline, CDR1 is MDHEN and CDR2 is SYDVKM. This chain's CDR3 is CASTQPRVEHSPLHF. CDR3 DNA sequence: TGTGCCAGCACTCAACCCAGGGTTGAGCATTCACCCCTCCACTTT.

The chain has TRBV15 and TRBJ2-7; D is possibly TRBD1 (6 bases). In germline, CDR1 is LNHNV, CDR2 YYDKDF (reference sequence). The CDR3 loop spans 16 amino acids. V lost 0 bases, J lost 0 bases, and 12 bases lay in between. The CDR3 sequence: CATSRDFRGYSYEQYF. The CDR3 DNA reads TGTGCCACCAGCAGAGATTTCAGGGGTTACTCCTACGAGCAGTACTTC.

J is TRBJ2-2 and V is TRBV27; a weak D match, TRBD1 (6 bases). Germline V gene lookup returns CDR1 MNHEY and CDR2 SMNVEV (reference sequence). V was shortened by 6 bases and J by 5 bases, with 19 bases between the two germline ends. CDR3 length: 16 amino acids. The CDR3 reads CASRSNPGVKTGELFF. In DNA form, the CDR3 reads TGTGCCAGCAGGTCCAATCCAGGGGTAAAGACCGGGGAGCTGTTTTTT.

In DNA form, the CDR3 reads TGTGCCAGCAGTGATTCAGGGGCCACCTACAATGAGCAGTTCTTC. Protein: CASSDSGATYNEQFF. The gene calls are TRBV6-4 and TRBJ2-1, with D possibly TRBD1 on 6 matching bases. V was cut by 3 bases and J by 2 bases, with 11 bases left in between. Per the germline V gene, CDR1 is MRHNA and CDR2 is SNTAGT. This CDR3 has 15 residues.

The genes are TRBV7-9 and TRBJ1-5; D unclear. The CDR3 contains 13 residues. V shed 5 bases and J shed 2 bases, with 7 bases lying between them. Germline-derived CDR1 and CDR2 are SEHNR and FQNEAQ (reference sequence). The DNA for the CDR3 is TGTGCCAGCAGCCCCTCAGGCAATCAGCCCCAGCATTTT. Residues: CASSPSGNQPQHF. The whole variable domain, remainder taken from reference TRBV7-9 and TRBJ1-5, is DTGVSQNPRHKITKRGQNVTFRCDPISEHNRLYWYRQTLGQGPEFLTYFQNEAQLEKSRLLSDRFSAERPKGSFSTLEIQRTEQGDSAMYLCASSPSGNQPQHFGDGTRLSIL.

This clone was recorded a few times. The chain uses TRBV9 and TRBJ1-4; D might be TRBD1 (5 bases). V was pared by 3 bases and J by 4 bases, with 13 bases between. CDR3 length: 15 residues. CDR1 SGDLS and CDR2 YYNGEE come from the germline V gene. The CDR3 reads CASSASGGINEKLFF. The CDR3 nucleotides read TGTGCCAGCAGCGCCTCCGGGGGGATTAATGAAAAACTGTTTTTT.

This chain joins TRBV2 and TRBJ1-2; D unresolved. V was clipped by 8 bases and J by 8 bases, with 18 bases between them. CDR3 size: 13 residues. Germline CDR1 is SNHLY and CDR2 is FYNNEI. The CDR3, as DNA: TGTGCCAGCCGTTCAGGCCCTCAGGTGGGCTACACCTTC. Amino acid sequence: CASRSGPQVGYTF.

This chain joins TRBV6-1 and TRBJ1-1; TRBD1 matches 8 bases. The germline CDR1 and CDR2 sequences are MNHNS and SASEGT. The length of the CDR3 is 13 residues. V gave up 7 bases and J gave up 5 bases; unmatched junction bases: 6. The CDR3 DNA reads as TGTGCCAGCACACGAACAGGGGGTACTGAAGCTTTCTTT. Translation: CASTRTGGTEAFF.

This clone was recorded only once. This chain connects TRBV27 to TRBJ2-3; D might be TRBD1 (5 bases). The V gene lost 2 bases and the J gene lost 2 bases, with 8 bases spanning the gap. The CDR3 is 14 amino acids. Per the germline V gene, CDR1 is MNHEY and CDR2 is SMNVEV (reference sequence). DNA for the CDR3: TGTGCCAGCAGTTTAGACAGAAACACAGATACGCAGTATTTT. Protein sequence: CASSLDRNTDTQYF.

The V and J genes are TRBV5-1 and TRBJ2-2; D gene uncertain. Looked up from germline, CDR1 is SGHRS and CDR2 is YFSETQ. The CDR3 consists of 14 residues. V was pared by 0 bases and J by 0 bases, with 3 bases between. The CDR3, as DNA: TGCGCCAGCAGCTTGGAGCCGAACACCGGGGAGCTGTTTTTT. Translated, it gives CASSLEPNTGELFF. The variable domain in full, completed from reference TRBV5-1 and TRBJ2-2, reads KAGVTQTPRYLIKTRGQQVTLSCSPISGHRSVSWYQQTPGQGLQFLFEYFSETQRNKGNFPGRFSGRQFSNSRSEMNVSTLELGDSALYLCASSLEPNTGELFFGEGSRLTVL.

This clone was observed once. The V call is TRBV11-1, the J call TRBJ2-1; D might be TRBD2 (5 bases). Germline lookup yields CDR1 SGHAT and CDR2 FQDESV (reference sequence). Trimming removed 2 bases at V and 2 bases at J, with 13 bases between. There are 16 residues in the CDR3. Written as DNA, the CDR3 is TGTGCCAGCAGCTTATATGTCGGGATTACCTACAATGAGCAGTTCTTC. The encoded protein is CASSLYVGITYNEQFF.

The CDR3 coding sequence is TGTGCCAGCAGCGTCACTACGGGACTAGCGGCACGCACAGATACGCAGTATTTT. This encodes CASSVTTGLAARTDTQYF. V gene TRBV4-2 combines with J gene TRBJ2-3; TRBD2 aligns across 11 bases. The CDR3 length is 18 residues. V lost 5 bases and J lost 1; bases outside the gene matches: 11. From germline, CDR1 is LGHNA and CDR2 YNFKEQ.

This chain connects TRBV5-1 to TRBJ2-2; 12 bases match TRBD1. CDR3 length: 20 amino acids. Germline V CDR1 and CDR2: SGHRS, YFSETQ. The trim removed 3 bases at V and 0 bases at J, leaving 12 bases unmatched. The CDR3 loop reads CASSSKGQGARVSNTGELFF. CDR3 nucleotide sequence: TGCGCCAGCAGCTCGAAGGGACAGGGGGCGCGGGTTTCGAACACCGGGGAGCTGTTTTTT. The full variable domain, its missing parts supplied by reference TRBV5-1 and TRBJ2-2, is KAGVTQTPRYLIKTRGQQVTLSCSPISGHRSVSWYQQTPGQGLQFLFEYFSETQRNKGNFPGRFSGRQFSNSRSEMNVSTLELGDSALYLCASSSKGQGARVSNTGELFFGEGSRLTVL.

V is TRBV5-1 and J is TRBJ2-3; D remains ambiguous. CDR1 is SGHRS, CDR2 YFSETQ, per germline. Trimming stripped 1 base from V and 2 bases from J, with 5 bases between. This CDR3 is 13 amino acids long. CDR3 bases: TGCGCCAGCAGCTTGCATTTCACAGATACGCAGTATTTT. Its translation: CASSLHFTDTQYF.

This clone was seen just once. The chain combines TRBV5-4 with TRBJ1-2; D is unresolved. The CDR3 consists of 14 residues. Germline CDR1 is SGHNT and CDR2 is YYREEE (reference sequence). The V and J ends lost 1 base and 3 bases respectively, with 10 bases between them. Here the CDR3 DNA reads TGTGCCAGCAGCTTGTCTTTGTCAGACTATGGCTACACCTTC. The encoded protein is CASSLSLSDYGYTF. Filled out from reference TRBV5-4 and TRBJ1-2, the complete variable domain reads ETGVTQSPTHLIKTRGQQVTLRCSSQSGHNTVSWYQQALGQGPQFIFQYYREEENGRGNFPPRFSGLQFPNYSSELNVNALELDDSALYLCASSLSLSDYGYTFGSGTRLTVV.

The chain couples TRBV7-9 to TRBJ2-1, with 11 bases lining up with TRBD2. The CDR3 runs 15 residues. Germline trimming cut 3 bases from V and 5 bases from J; bases unmatched to any gene: 3. The germline gives CDR1 SEHNR, CDR2 FQNEAQ (reference sequence). The CDR3 protein is CASSFGLAGHNEQFF. In DNA form, the CDR3 reads TGTGCCAGCAGCTTCGGACTAGCGGGCCACAATGAGCAGTTCTTC.

This clone turned up a few times. The chain combines TRBV10-3 with TRBJ1-6; weak D call: TRBD1 (6 bases). Germline CDR1 is ENHRY and CDR2 is SYGVKD. The CDR3 length is 14 residues. V lost 2 bases and J 6 bases, leaving 8 bases between the germline ends. The CDR3 DNA is TGTGCCATCAGTGAGGACAGGAGTAATTCACCCCTCCACTTT. Protein product: CAISEDRSNSPLHF.

This chain links TRBV5-8 with TRBJ2-7, with D unclear. Trimming pared 4 bases from V and 0 bases from J, leaving 8 bases between. The V gene's germline CDR1 is SGHTS and CDR2 YDEGEE. This CDR3 contains 13 residues. The chain's CDR3 is CASSNDISYEQYF. In DNA, the CDR3 is TGTGCCAGCAGCAACGACATCTCCTACGAGCAGTACTTC.

This clone was seen just once. The chain recombines TRBV4-1 with TRBJ2-1, with D hard to call. With 3 bases removed from V and 10 bases from J, the gap between germline ends came to 16 bases. Germline CDR1 reads MGHRA; CDR2 reads YSYEKL. This CDR3 region has 14 residues. The CDR3 DNA reads as TGCGCCAGCAGCCAGGTTCAATTTGGGCGCGAGCAGTTCTTC. Encoded protein: CASSQVQFGREQFF.

This rearrangement joins TRBV28 to TRBJ1-1, with 10 positions matching TRBD1. V was pared by 5 bases and J by 5 bases, with 2 bases of the junction left unmatched. Germline CDR1 is MDHEN and CDR2 is SYDVKM. The length of the CDR3 is 13 residues. The CDR3 nucleotides are TGTGCCAGCAGTGACAGGGGGCTAACTGAAGCTTTCTTT. This encodes CASSDRGLTEAFF.